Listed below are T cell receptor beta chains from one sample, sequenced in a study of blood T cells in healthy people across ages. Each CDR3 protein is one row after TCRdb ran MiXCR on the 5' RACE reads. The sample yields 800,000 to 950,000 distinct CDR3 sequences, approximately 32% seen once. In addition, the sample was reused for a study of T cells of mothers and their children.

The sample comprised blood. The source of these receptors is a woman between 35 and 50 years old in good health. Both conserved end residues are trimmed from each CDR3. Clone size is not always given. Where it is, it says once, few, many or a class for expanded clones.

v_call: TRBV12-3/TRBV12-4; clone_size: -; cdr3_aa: ASSIDRGGYGYT
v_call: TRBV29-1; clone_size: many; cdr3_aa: SSRLAGVETQY
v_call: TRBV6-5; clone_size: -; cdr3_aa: ASSYSGRGGNQPQH
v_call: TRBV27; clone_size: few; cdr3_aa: TSSLFNLPYVKQY
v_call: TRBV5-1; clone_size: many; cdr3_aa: ASSLSPGREQY
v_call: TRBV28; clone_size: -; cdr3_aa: ASRSPGQTYEQY
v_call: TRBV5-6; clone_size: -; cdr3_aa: ASSLTGEQETQY
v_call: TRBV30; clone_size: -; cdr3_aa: AWSSGGTNEKLF
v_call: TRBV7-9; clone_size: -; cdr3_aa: AGSLGSGADYNEQF
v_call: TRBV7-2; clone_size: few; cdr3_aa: ASTYRDPQAQNIQY
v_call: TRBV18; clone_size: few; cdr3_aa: ASSELDSQPQH
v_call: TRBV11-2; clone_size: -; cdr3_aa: ASSLRRTQETQY
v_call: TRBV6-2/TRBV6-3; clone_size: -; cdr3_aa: ASIRQGGTYEQY
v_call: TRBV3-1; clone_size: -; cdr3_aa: ASSQGFSRIASFYEQY
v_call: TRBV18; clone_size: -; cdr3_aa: ASSVIPRDTEAF
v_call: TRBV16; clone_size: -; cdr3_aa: ASSQFVSNYGYT
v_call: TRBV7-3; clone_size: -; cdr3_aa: ASSLLGSGQETQY
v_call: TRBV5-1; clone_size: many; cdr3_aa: ASSPDRAEETQY
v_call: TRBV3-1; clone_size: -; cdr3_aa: ASSQEGAGVPEQF
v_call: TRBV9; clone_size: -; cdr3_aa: ASSVEGDSGANVLT
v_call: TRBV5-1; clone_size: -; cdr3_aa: ASSEGPLETQY
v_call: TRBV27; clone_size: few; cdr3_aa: ASSLMTGGDEKLF
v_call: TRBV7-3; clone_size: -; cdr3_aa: ASSWGLAGGGDEQF
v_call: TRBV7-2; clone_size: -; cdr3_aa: ASSRTGLAGDNEQY
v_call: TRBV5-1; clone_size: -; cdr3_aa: ASSPDSLTNIQY
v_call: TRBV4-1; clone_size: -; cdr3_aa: ASSQGSRTGTGGSEQF
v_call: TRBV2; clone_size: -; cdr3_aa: ASKPPFYATGANQPQH
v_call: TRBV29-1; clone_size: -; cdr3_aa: SVAGTAQETQY
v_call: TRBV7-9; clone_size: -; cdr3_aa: ASRSRMDSYEQY
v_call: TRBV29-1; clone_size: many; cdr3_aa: SVGTSGSQETQY
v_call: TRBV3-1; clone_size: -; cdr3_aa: ASSRDRIGRYEQY
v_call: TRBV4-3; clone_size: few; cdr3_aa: ASSQDGGMDTQY
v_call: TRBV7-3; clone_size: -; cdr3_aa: ASARTETYNEQF
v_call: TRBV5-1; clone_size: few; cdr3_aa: ASSPGGGGGGYT
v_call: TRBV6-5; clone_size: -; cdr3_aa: ASSVGGARTEAF
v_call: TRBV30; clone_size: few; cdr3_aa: AWSAWDRANNYGYT
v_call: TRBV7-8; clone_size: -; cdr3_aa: ASSFRTGGGEKLF
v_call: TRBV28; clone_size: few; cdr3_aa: ASRSGQGNYGYT
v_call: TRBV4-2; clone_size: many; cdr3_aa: ASSQEFRDRGRGYGYT
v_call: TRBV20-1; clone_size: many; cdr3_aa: SARDRYTGSASYEQY
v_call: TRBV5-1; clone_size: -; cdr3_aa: ASSRTPERGELF
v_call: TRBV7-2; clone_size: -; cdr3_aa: AGSSLTGRNEKLF
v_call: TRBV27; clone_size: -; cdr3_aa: ANSLWRDHNEKLF
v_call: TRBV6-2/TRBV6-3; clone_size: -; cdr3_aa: ASSYDPSGGAWRIDTQY
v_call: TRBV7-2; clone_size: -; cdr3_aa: ASSLESGARLSQPQH
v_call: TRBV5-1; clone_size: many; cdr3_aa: ASSSTGAGGYT
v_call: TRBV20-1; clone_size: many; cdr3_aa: SAGRGDDYGYT
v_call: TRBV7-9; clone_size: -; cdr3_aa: ASSLVQGGYEQY
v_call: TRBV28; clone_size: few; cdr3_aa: ASSEQGNEQY
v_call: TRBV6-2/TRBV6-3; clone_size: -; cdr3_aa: ASGQSGTEAF
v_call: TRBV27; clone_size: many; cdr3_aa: ASSPLGQGRANYGYT
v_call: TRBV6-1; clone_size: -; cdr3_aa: ASSTDRNTVTQY